A selection of T cell receptor beta chains follows, all from one sample in a study of CD8+CD57+ T cells in acquired aplastic anemia. TCRdb re-called the reads through MiXCR, storing one row per CDR3 protein. This sample has 150,000 to 200,000 distinct CDR3 sequences, with nearly 50% found just once. Source material: sorted CD4+, CD8+, or CD8+CD57+ T cells (not recorded which) from PBMCs. These receptor sequences come from a human donor with aplastic anemia. The CDR3 runs from the conserved cysteine through the conserved F or W. Each record gives: J gene, V gene, D gene, clone size, CDR3 DNA, CDR3 protein. The D gene is left open where the match is weak. Part of the rows lack a size; the others show once, few, many or a class for expanded clones.

>TRBJ1-3|TRBV12-5|.|many
TGTGCTAGTGGTTTGCGAGCCACCTCTGGAAACACCATATATTTT
CASGLRATSGNTIYF
>TRBJ2-7|TRBV19|TRBD1|.
TGTGCCACCGGGACAGGGGCCTACGAGCAGTACTTC
CATGTGAYEQYF
>TRBJ1-1|TRBV10-3|.|.
TGTGCCATCAGCTCAACTGGGAACACTGAAGCTTTCTTT
CAISSTGNTEAFF
>TRBJ2-1|TRBV24-1|.|.
TGTGCCACCCGCCGAGGGGCCGACTACAATGAGCAGTTCTTC
CATRRGADYNEQFF
>TRBJ2-7|TRBV10-3|.|many
TGTGCCATCAGTGAGGAGGCCTCCTACGAGCAGTACTTC
CAISEEASYEQYF
>TRBJ2-2|TRBV10-3|.|once
TGTGCCATCAGCAGCACCGGGGAGCTGTTTTTT
CAISSTGELFF
>TRBJ1-2|TRBV2|.|few
TGTGCCAGCAGGCTAGCAGAGTCTGGCTATGGCTACACCTTC
CASRLAESGYGYTF
>TRBJ1-1|TRBV9|.|many
TGTGCCAGCAGCGCTGATTCGGTGGTGAGGACTGAAGCTTTCTTT
CASSADSVVRTEAFF
>TRBJ2-2|TRBV2|TRBD2|.
TGTGGACTAGCGGGTTGGAACACCGGGGAGCTGTTTTTT
CGLAGWNTGELFF
>TRBJ2-1|TRBV19|.|.
TGTGCCAGTAGTCTTCGGACAGTTCACAATGAGCAGTTCTTC
CASSLRTVHNEQFF
>TRBJ1-1|TRBV7-2|.|.
TGTGCCAGCAGCTTAGTGGGCTTGAACACTGAAGCTTTCTTT
CASSLVGLNTEAFF
>TRBJ1-1|TRBV3-1|TRBD1|few
TGTGCCAGCAGCCAATTCGGACAGGGGGAAGCTTTCTTT
CASSQFGQGEAFF
>TRBJ1-6|TRBV6-1|TRBD1|.
TGTGCCAGCAGCCAGGGGCAGGGGGCCCTCCTTGGGTCACCCCTCCACTTT
CASSQGQGALLGSPLHF
>TRBJ1-3|TRBV15|.|.
TGTGCCACCAGCAAGCGCGGGCAGGGCACTGGGAACACCATATATTTT
CATSKRGQGTGNTIYF
>TRBJ1-5|TRBV19|.|many
TGTGCCAGTAGTATAGTCCCCCCGGTCATCAATCAGCCCCAGCATTTT
CASSIVPPVINQPQHF
>TRBJ2-7|TRBV11-2|.|many
TGTGCCAGCAGCTTAGATCCCTTACGGGCAGAGCAGTACTTC
CASSLDPLRAEQYF
>TRBJ2-5|TRBV6-5|.|.
TGTGCCAGCAGTTACCCTCCCGAAGAGACCCAGTACTTC
CASSYPPEETQYF
>TRBJ2-2|TRBV11-2|TRBD1|.
TGTGCCAGCAGCTTGGTAGGACAGGGCGGCACCGGGGAGCTGTTTTTT
CASSLVGQGGTGELFF
>TRBJ2-7|TRBV29-1|.|.
TGCAGCGTTGAATCCGGGCAGTCCTACGAGCAGTACTTC
CSVESGQSYEQYF
>TRBJ2-5|TRBV15|.|few
TGTGCCACCAGCAGGGGTGGATACCAAGAGACCCAGTACTTC
CATSRGGYQETQYF
>TRBJ2-1|TRBV4-1|.|.
TGCGCCAGCAGCCAAGGGGACAATGAGCAGTTCTTC
CASSQGDNEQFF
>TRBJ2-1|TRBV7-6|.|few
TGTGCCAGCAGCTTAGCCGACAATGAGCAGTTCTTC
CASSLADNEQFF
>TRBJ1-5|TRBV10-2|.|many
TGCGCCAGCACCCAAAGCTCCGTTAATCAGCCCCAGCATTTT
CASTQSSVNQPQHF
>TRBJ2-6|TRBV29-1|.|.
TGCAGCGTTACGGTCACTGGGGCCAACGTCCTGACTTTC
CSVTVTGANVLTF
>TRBJ2-3|TRBV5-1|.|.
TGCGCCAGCAGCTTAAACCCTGGGGGGGCCCAAGATACGCAGTATTTT
CASSLNPGGAQDTQYF
>TRBJ2-7|TRBV6-1|TRBD2|few
TGTGCCAGCAGTGTGGGCCCTGGAGGCGGGGGGCGGCCTAGGGCCTACGAGCAGTACTTC
CASSVGPGGGGRPRAYEQYF
>TRBJ2-3|TRBV9|.|.
TGTGCCAGCAGCGTAGGGTTGAGCACAGATACGCAGTATTTT
CASSVGLSTDTQYF
>TRBJ2-7|TRBV7-2|.|.
TGTGCCAGCAGCTCCCTTGGCCACGAGCAGTACTTC
CASSSLGHEQYF
>TRBJ2-7|TRBV18|TRBD1|.
TGTGCCAGCTCACCACAGAGGGACAGGGGCTACGAGCAGTACTTC
CASSPQRDRGYEQYF
>TRBJ2-2|TRBV2|TRBD2|many
TGTGCCAGCAGAAAGACAGGGACGATAGCGGGGGGTACCGGGGAGCTGTTTTTT
CASRKTGTIAGGTGELFF
>TRBJ2-1|TRBV5-1|.|many
TGCGCCAGCAACCGGGACAACTACAATGAGCAGTTCTTC
CASNRDNYNEQFF
>TRBJ2-7|TRBV6-4|TRBD2|.
TGTGCCAGCACCAGACTAGCAATCTTCAACGAGCAGTACTTC
CASTRLAIFNEQYF
>TRBJ2-3|TRBV15|TRBD2|many
TGTGCCACCAGCAGAGTAGGACTAGGGTACACAGATACGCAGTATTTT
CATSRVGLGYTDTQYF
>TRBJ2-3|TRBV6-1|TRBD2|.
TGTGCCAGCAGCGAACTAGCGGGAGGGAGAAATACGCAGTATTTT
CASSELAGGRNTQYF
>TRBJ1-4|TRBV6-2/TRBV6-3|TRBD1|few
TGTGCCAGCAGACCCCAGGGGGCCGGAGGGGAAAAACTGTTTTTT
CASRPQGAGGEKLFF
>TRBJ2-3|TRBV19|.|.
TGTGCCAGTAGTATTTCTGGAAGCAGCACAGATACGCAGTATTTT
CASSISGSSTDTQYF
>TRBJ2-3|TRBV4-2|.|many
TGTGCCAGCAGCCAACCCGGACACGCAGATACGCAGTATTTT
CASSQPGHADTQYF
>TRBJ2-1|TRBV10-3|TRBD1|.
TGTGCCATCAGGGGACAGGGGGGGGAGCAGTTCTTC
CAIRGQGGEQFF
>TRBJ2-3|TRBV13|TRBD2|.
TGTGCCAGCATCAGAACGGGGGGACGCACAGATACGCAGTATTTT
CASIRTGGRTDTQYF
>TRBJ1-2|TRBV12-3/TRBV12-4|TRBD1|.
TGTGCCAGCAGTGACAGGGACAGGGGGAAGGCTGGCTACACCTTC
CASSDRDRGKAGYTF
>TRBJ2-6|TRBV4-2|.|many
TGTGCCAGCAGCCAAGATCAGGGCTCTGGGGCCAACGTCCTGACTTTC
CASSQDQGSGANVLTF
>TRBJ2-5|TRBV20-1|TRBD1|once
TGCAGTGCCACCAGCAGAGATACGGGACAGGGAGAAGAGACCCAGTACTTC
CSATSRDTGQGEETQYF
>TRBJ2-7|TRBV29-1|.|.
TGCAGCGCCAAGGAGAGCTCCTACGAGCAGTACTTC
CSAKESSYEQYF
>TRBJ1-2|TRBV2|.|.
TGTGCCAGCAGCGATCGTACCGGGACTCACACCTTC
CASSDRTGTHTF